This T cell receptor (beta chain) was found in a study of control samples from healthy donors and cancer patients. The repertoire was sequenced with immunoSEQ multiplex PCR; TCRdb's copy has only in-frame clones and lacks some. The profile covers 45,000 to 55,000 clones, with around 95% appearing a single time and about 2.4% taken by the ten largest. The source is a man in his thirties or forties in good health. The sample was blood.

CDR3: CASSLVTSYEQYF. The CDR3 nucleotides are TGTGCCAGCAGCTTAGTTACGTCCTACGAGCAGTACTTC. J is TRBJ2-7 and V is TRBV11-2; unclear D gene. The ends were cut back, 1 base at V and 1 base at J, with 5 bases in the middle. The CDR3 sequence is 13 residues long. Germline-derived CDR1 and CDR2 are SGHAT and FQNNGV.